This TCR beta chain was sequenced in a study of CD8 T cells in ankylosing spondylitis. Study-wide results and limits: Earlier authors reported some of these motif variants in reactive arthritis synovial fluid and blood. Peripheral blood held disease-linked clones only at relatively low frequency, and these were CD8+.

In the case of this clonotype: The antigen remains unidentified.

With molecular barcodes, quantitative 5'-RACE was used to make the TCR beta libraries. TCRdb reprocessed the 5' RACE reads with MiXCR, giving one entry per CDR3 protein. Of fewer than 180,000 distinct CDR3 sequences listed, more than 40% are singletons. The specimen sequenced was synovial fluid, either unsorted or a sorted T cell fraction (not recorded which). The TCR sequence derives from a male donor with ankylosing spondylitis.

The CDR3 DNA reads as TGTGCCACAAGGGCCCGCTCCTACAATGAGCAGTTCTTC. Protein product: CATRARSYNEQFF. The chain recombines TRBV6-2 or TRBV6-3 with TRBJ2-1; D uncertain. The CDR3 covers 13 residues. CDR1 and CDR2 (germline): MNHEY, SVGEGT. The V end lost 10 bases, the J end lost 0 bases, and 10 bases lay between the germline ends.